This is a list of T cell receptor beta chains from one sample in a study of CXCR3-negative and CXCR3-positive naive CD8 T cells. TCRdb re-called the 5' RACE reads; one entry per CDR3 protein, DNA not given. In all, the sample yields 55,000 to 75,000 distinct CDR3 sequences. The sequenced sample was naive CXCR3+ CD8+ T cells from blood. These receptors were collected from a human donor in good health. Some clones in this sample may be carry-over from other donors' samples. The CDR3 runs from the conserved cysteine through the conserved F or W.

TRBV5-1	TRBJ2-7	CASSLDGRPRGAHEQYF
TRBV12-3/TRBV12-4	TRBJ2-7	CASSLGPNYSYEQYF
TRBV4-3	TRBJ2-7	CASSPSQGASYEQYF
TRBV6-2/TRBV6-3	TRBJ2-7	CASSYFGGPYEQYF
TRBV7-6	TRBJ2-2	CASSLAWAYRDTGELFF
TRBV2	TRBJ1-1	CASSEPGRTEAFF
TRBV4-3	TRBJ2-7	CASSQERAYEQYF
TRBV21-1	TRBJ2-3	CASSKPFDSPSTDTQYF
TRBV28	TRBJ2-7	CASIKGYEQYF
TRBV20-1	TRBJ2-1	CSARSSGEQFF
TRBV9	TRBJ2-3	CASSVGDTDTQYF
TRBV7-9	TRBJ1-2	CASRNPGGDYGYTF
TRBV7-8	TRBJ2-1	CASRRSGQYNEQFF
TRBV7-6	TRBJ2-7	CASSPLSGEQYF
TRBV7-6	TRBJ2-1	CASSPLLGQGYNEQFF
TRBV28	TRBJ2-5	CASSLVRGETQYF
TRBV30	TRBJ2-5	CAWRQTHFRETQYF
TRBV10-3	TRBJ2-7	CAIRTTGELHEQYF
TRBV7-9	TRBJ2-1	CASSSWRGEAYNEQFF
TRBV20-1	TRBJ1-3	CSARAGSFPGNTIYF
TRBV11-3	TRBJ2-1	CASSLRAGGPGEQFF
TRBV28	TRBJ2-7	CASSPDTASYEQYF
TRBV4-3	TRBJ2-2	CASSQDPRGAGRTGELFF
TRBV28	TRBJ1-5	CASSPRGSNQPQHF
TRBV29-1	TRBJ1-1	CSVGFGAPPEAFF
TRBV7-9	TRBJ2-1	CASSPATSGGEQYNEQFF
TRBV6-5	TRBJ1-2	CASSYSLSLSNYGYTF